The next 9 T cell receptor beta chains were all read from a single sample in a study of siplizumab effects on memory and regulatory T cells. Sequencing was performed with immunoSEQ multiplex PCR; in TCRdb, only in-frame clones are kept and a portion is missing. This table has just under 85,000 clones, roughly 87% appearing once. Sample: Tregs sorted from blood. These receptors came from a human donor in good health.

The chain is built from TRBV4-2 and TRBJ1-4; 9 bases are shared with TRBD1. The V and J ends lost 4 bases and 6 bases, in that order; junction bases with no gene match: 3. The CDR3 loop spans 14 amino acids. Germline V lookup: CDR1 LGHNA, CDR2 YNFKEQ. CDR3 in DNA: TGTGCCAGCAGCCGACAGGGGGTAGATGAAAAACTGTTTTTT. This sequence encodes CASSRQGVDEKLFF.

The chain joins TRBV29-1 to TRBJ1-1; D perhaps matches TRBD1 (5 bases). Germline CDR1 SQVTM, CDR2 ANQGSEA. There are 15 residues in the CDR3. V was cut by 4 bases and J by 2 bases, with 17 bases left in between. The CDR3 sequence: CSVVRGSKSNTEAFF. DNA of the CDR3: TGCAGCGTTGTTAGGGGCTCAAAGAGCAACACTGAAGCTTTCTTT.

The chain uses TRBV28 and TRBJ2-1, with a weak D call TRBD1 (5 bases). Trimming cost V 5 bases and J 7 bases, with 9 bases left between them. Germline CDR1 is MDHEN and CDR2 is SYDVKM. The CDR3 is 12 amino acids. The CDR3 coding sequence is TGTGCCAGCAGTGACAAGGGGAATGAGCAGTTCTTC. Its translation: CASSDKGNEQFF.

The chain uses TRBV11-2 and TRBJ1-2; no reliable D call. Germline CDR1 reads SGHAT; CDR2 reads FQNNGV. This CDR3 contains 14 residues. V was clipped by 0 bases and J by 4 bases, with 9 bases between them. CDR3 coding DNA: TGTGCCAGCAGCTTAGATCTGGCGGGCTATGGCTACACCTTC. Translated, it gives CASSLDLAGYGYTF.

The CDR3 coding sequence is TGCGCCAGCAGCCTGGGCCAGAACAGGCAGTACTTC. Protein: CASSLGQNRQYF. This rearrangement joins TRBV5-1 to TRBJ2-7; D call uncertain. Germline CDR1 SGHRS, CDR2 YFSETQ. Trimming removed 4 bases at V and 9 bases at J, with 14 bases between. This CDR3 comprises 12 residues.

In this sample, this clone turned up once. The chain links TRBV6-5 to TRBJ2-3; 8 bases are shared with TRBD2. Trimming at V came to 6 bases and at J to 6 bases, leaving 11 bases not matched to a gene. The CDR3 consists of 15 residues. Germline V gene sequence: CDR1 MNHEY, CDR2 SVGAGI. Here the CDR3 DNA reads TGTGCCAGCAGATCACCGGGACTAGATTTCGATACGCAGTATTTT. Residues: CASRSPGLDFDTQYF.

V usage is TRBV5-1 and J usage is TRBJ1-3, with 7 positions matching TRBD1. CDR1 is SGHRS and CDR2 is YFSETQ in the germline V gene. This CDR3 spans 15 amino acids. V lost 4 bases, J lost 7 bases, and 11 bases stayed unmatched. This CDR3 is CASSPGQFPGNTIYF. The CDR3 bases are TGCGCCAGCAGCCCGGGACAGTTCCCGGGGAACACCATATATTTT.

The rearrangement uses TRBV14 and TRBJ1-3, with D possibly TRBD1 on 6 matching bases. V was shortened by 1 base and J by 6 bases, with 13 bases between the two germline ends. In germline, CDR1 is SGHDN, CDR2 FVKESK. The CDR3 covers 15 residues. The CDR3 DNA sequence: TGTGCCAGCAGCCAAGGCGGGGGGCTCCTAAACACCATATATTTT. Amino acid sequence: CASSQGGGLLNTIYF.

The V and J genes are TRBV4-3 and TRBJ1-2; 8 nucleotides align to TRBD1. With 3 bases clipped from V and 4 bases from J, the junction kept 7 bases outside the gene matches. Germline loops: CDR1 LGHNA, CDR2 YSLEER. The CDR3 totals 15 residues. The DNA for the CDR3 is TGCGCCAGCAGCCACCCGGACAGGGTTGGCTATGGCTACACCTTC. Translating gives CASSHPDRVGYGYTF.